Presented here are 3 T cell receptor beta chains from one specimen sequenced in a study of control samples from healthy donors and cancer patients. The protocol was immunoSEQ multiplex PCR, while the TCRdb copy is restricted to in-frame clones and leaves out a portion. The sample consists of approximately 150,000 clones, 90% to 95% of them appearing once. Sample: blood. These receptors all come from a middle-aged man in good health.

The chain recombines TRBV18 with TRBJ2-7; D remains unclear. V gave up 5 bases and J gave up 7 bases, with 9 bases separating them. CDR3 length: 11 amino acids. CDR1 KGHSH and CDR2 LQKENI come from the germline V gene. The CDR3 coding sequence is TGTGCCAGCTCAAATCGGCAAGAGCAGTACTTC. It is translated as CASSNRQEQYF.

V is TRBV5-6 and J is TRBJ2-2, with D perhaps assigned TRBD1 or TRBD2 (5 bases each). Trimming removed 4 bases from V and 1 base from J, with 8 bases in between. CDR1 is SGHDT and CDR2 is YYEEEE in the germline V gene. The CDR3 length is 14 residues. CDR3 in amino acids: CASSVGGNTGELFF. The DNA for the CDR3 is TGTGCCAGCAGCGTTGGGGGGAACACCGGGGAGCTGTTTTTT.

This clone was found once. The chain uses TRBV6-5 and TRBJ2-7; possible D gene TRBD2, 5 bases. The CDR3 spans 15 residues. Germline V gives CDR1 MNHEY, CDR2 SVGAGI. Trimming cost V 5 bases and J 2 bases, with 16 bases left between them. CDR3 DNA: TGTGCCAGCAGTCCCACGGGGTTGGAAACCTACGAGCAGTACTTC. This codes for CASSPTGLETYEQYF.